The 19 T cell receptor beta chains presented below share a single source sample, sequenced in a study of naive and memory T cell subsets. General observations from the study: Naive repertoires, especially CD8, held a few larger clonotypes, possibly memory cells re-expressing CD45RA.

These TCRs are of unknown antigen specificity. Two oligonucleotides, mixed equimolar, formed the beta constant-region primer covering TRBC1 and TRBC2. Nested alpha and beta constant-region primers with the SP2 primer drove four PCR rounds on ligated cDNA. TCRdb independently ran MiXCR on the UMI-ligation and nested PCR reads; one entry per CDR3 protein. This table holds around 160,000 distinct CDR3 sequences, roughly 20% found once. The sequenced sample consisted of naive CD4+ T cells from blood. These receptors were obtained from a human donor in good health.

This sequence joins TRBV7-2 and TRBJ1-1, with D uncertain. The CDR3 runs to 16 residues. CDR1 SGHTA and CDR2 FQGNSA come from the germline V gene. Trimming removed 5 bases from V and 0 bases from J, with 16 bases in between. CDR3 DNA: TGTGCCAGCAGCCCCCTACTGGCCCGTGTGAACACTGAAGCTTTCTTT. Its protein is CASSPLLARVNTEAFF.

This sequence joins TRBV10-3 and TRBJ1-6, with D tentatively TRBD1 (5 bases). The V gene lost 0 bases and the J gene lost 13 bases, with 13 bases spanning the gap. There are 14 residues in the CDR3. The V gene's germline CDR1 is ENHRY and CDR2 SYGVKD. The chain's CDR3 is CAISESGPQRPLHF. The DNA for the CDR3 is TGTGCCATCAGTGAGTCGGGACCGCAGAGGCCCCTCCACTTT.

The sample holds a few counts of this clonotype. The rearrangement links TRBV2 to TRBJ2-7, with 9 bases identical to TRBD1. This CDR3 is 12 amino acids long. The trim removed 11 bases at V and 4 bases at J, leaving 6 bases unmatched. CDR1 and CDR2 (germline): SNHLY, FYNNEI. This chain's CDR3 is CAHGDRAYEQYF. Here the CDR3 DNA reads TGTGCCCACGGGGACAGGGCGTACGAGCAGTACTTC. Using reference TRBV2 and TRBJ2-7 for the parts outside the CDR3, the full variable domain is EPEVTQTPSHQVTQMGQEVILRCVPISNHLYFYWYRQILGQKVEFLVSFYNNEISEKSEIFDDQFSVERPDGSNFTLKIRSTKLEDSAMYFCAHGDRAYEQYFGPGTRLTVT.

The chain combines TRBV6-5 with TRBJ2-2; TRBD2 might be the D (5 bases). Trimming pared 0 bases from V and 3 bases from J, leaving 14 bases between. The CDR3 covers 17 residues. CDR1 and CDR2 (germline): MNHEY, SVGAGI. CDR3 sequence reads: CASSYSGLARDTGELFF. CDR3 in DNA: TGTGCCAGCAGTTACTCGGGTCTAGCCCGGGACACCGGGGAGCTGTTTTTT.

A few counts support this clonotype. This chain joins TRBV7-6 and TRBJ2-3, with TRBD2 identical over 10 bases. The CDR3 has 16 amino acids. Per germline, CDR1 SGHVS and CDR2 FNYEAQ. Losses at the gene ends were 2 bases for V and 3 bases for J; bases not matched to a gene: 5. The CDR3, as DNA: TGTGCCAGCAGCTTAATCGGGACTAGCGCGACAGATACGCAGTATTTT. It encodes CASSLIGTSATDTQYF.

The chain carries TRBV20-1 and TRBJ2-5; no firm D call. The CDR3 consists of 11 residues. Germline CDR1 and CDR2: DFQATT and SNEGSKA (reference sequence). Trimming took 1 base from V and 4 from J, leaving 4 bases between them. The CDR3 coding sequence is TGCAGTGCTAGAGGGGGAGAGACCCAGTACTTC. Translation: CSARGGETQYF.

This clonotype has only a few counts. This chain connects TRBV12-3 or TRBV12-4 to TRBJ2-7, with D perhaps TRBD2 (6 bases). The V gene lost 5 bases and the J gene lost 6 bases, with 11 bases spanning the gap. The CDR3 runs to 12 residues. The CDR3 is CASSMGGIEQYF. CDR3 coding DNA: TGTGCCAGCAGTATGGGGGGTATCGAGCAGTACTTC.

The chain employs TRBV12-3 or TRBV12-4 and TRBJ2-7; D possibly matches TRBD1 or TRBD2 (5 bases each). The CDR3 is 13 amino acids. The V end lost 6 bases, the J end lost 7 bases, and 16 bases lay between the germline ends. CDR3 loop: CASRSSRGHEQYF. CDR3 DNA sequence: TGTGCCAGCAGGTCTTCACGGGGCCATGAGCAGTACTTC.

The rearrangement uses TRBV20-1 and TRBJ2-3; D call uncertain. Germline CDR1 and CDR2: DFQATT and SNEGSKA (reference sequence). With 2 bases removed from V and 1 base from J, the gap between germline ends came to 13 bases. This CDR3 comprises 15 residues. CDR3 sequence: CSARSTVPRTDTQYF. The CDR3 DNA sequence: TGCAGTGCTAGATCGACCGTACCCCGCACAGATACGCAGTATTTT.

This clonotype has ten or more counts. The V gene is TRBV18, the J gene TRBJ1-2; D is ambiguous. The V and J ends lost 3 bases and 8 bases respectively, with 10 bases between them. This CDR3 is 12 amino acids long. The germline V gene has CDR1 KGHSH and CDR2 LQKENI. The CDR3 loop is CASSPGGMGYTF. CDR3 DNA sequence: TGTGCCAGCTCACCGGGCGGTATGGGCTACACCTTC.

V gene TRBV20-1 combines with J gene TRBJ1-5; D is unresolved. Germline V gene data show CDR1 as DFQATT and CDR2 as SNEGSKA (reference sequence). The CDR3 length is 16 residues. V lost 0 bases to trimming and J lost 3 bases, with 15 bases between them. CDR3 amino acids: CSARDRWQAPNQPQHF. The CDR3 DNA sequence: TGCAGTGCTAGAGATCGGTGGCAGGCGCCCAATCAGCCCCAGCATTTT.

This clonotype was picked up many times. This chain connects TRBV5-1 to TRBJ2-3, with 9 bases aligning to TRBD2. After removal of 0 bases from V and 2 bases from J, the junction contained 13 bases not matched to a gene. In germline, CDR1 is SGHRS, CDR2 YFSETQ. This CDR3 region has 19 residues. The CDR3 loop is CASSLEAGGLYSNTDTQYF. The CDR3 DNA sequence: TGCGCCAGCAGCTTGGAGGCGGGAGGGCTTTATTCGAACACAGATACGCAGTATTTT.

V is TRBV6-1 and J is TRBJ2-2, with D hard to call. Germline V gene sequence: CDR1 MNHNS, CDR2 SASEGT. The V end lost 0 bases, the J end lost 5 bases, and 13 bases lay between the germline ends. The CDR3 covers 16 residues. The CDR3: CASSEALPVWTGELFF. CDR3 nucleotide sequence: TGTGCCAGCAGTGAAGCGCTCCCGGTATGGACCGGGGAGCTGTTTTTT.

This clonotype has at least ten counts. The junction and the germline gene differ at one end; a read error may be behind it. V and J are TRBV28 and TRBJ1-2; TRBD1 might be the D (6 bases). The CDR3 runs 13 residues. The germline V gene has CDR1 MDHEN and CDR2 SYDVKM. CDR3: CASSLLGGQDEAF. The CDR3 bases are TGTGCCAGCAGTTTGTTGGGGGGCCAAGACGAGGCCTTC.

V and J are TRBV29-1 and TRBJ1-5; tentatively, D is TRBD1 (6 bases). The CDR3 has 12 residues. Trimming left V 5 bases short and J 1 base short, with 6 bases between. Germline CDR1 SQVTM, CDR2 ANQGSEA. The CDR3 coding sequence is TGCAGCGTTACAGGGAGCAATCAGCCCCAGCATTTT. Residues: CSVTGSNQPQHF.

This clonotype has a handful of counts. This chain uses TRBV29-1 with TRBJ2-4; D is perhaps TRBD1 or TRBD2 (5 bases each). Germline-derived CDR1 and CDR2 are SQVTM and ANQGSEA. This CDR3 region has 12 residues. Trimming shortened V by 7 bases and J by 3 bases, and 10 bases separated the two germline ends. CDR3: CSGGDVKNIQYF. The CDR3 nucleotides read TGCAGCGGTGGGGACGTCAAAAACATTCAGTACTTC.

The V call is TRBV29-1, the J call TRBJ2-7; D is perhaps TRBD1 (6 bases). The V gene lost 5 bases and the J gene lost 3 bases, with 14 bases spanning the gap. The CDR3 sequence is 13 residues long. Germline V CDR1 and CDR2: SQVTM, ANQGSEA. The CDR3 region is CSVSSGTNYEQYF. The DNA of the CDR3 is TGCAGCGTTTCCTCCGGGACAAACTACGAGCAGTACTTC.

This clonotype was recorded a few times. The chain carries TRBV6-1 and TRBJ2-1; D is possibly TRBD1 or TRBD2 (5 bases each). The CDR3 sequence is 14 residues long. With 3 bases removed from V and 9 bases from J, the gap between germline ends came to 15 bases. From germline, CDR1 is MNHNS and CDR2 SASEGT. In nucleotides, the CDR3 is TGTGCCAGCAGTGAGGGACCTAGTGTCAGTGAGCAGTTCTTC. As protein: CASSEGPSVSEQFF.

The chain is built from TRBV18 and TRBJ2-7; D is uncertain. Germline CDR1 is KGHSH and CDR2 is LQKENI. V lost 2 bases, J lost 7 bases, and 21 bases lay in between. The CDR3 is 16 amino acids. This chain's CDR3 is CASSPSTKSGPGEQYF. DNA of the CDR3: TGTGCCAGCTCACCATCGACCAAGTCTGGCCCCGGAGAGCAGTACTTC.